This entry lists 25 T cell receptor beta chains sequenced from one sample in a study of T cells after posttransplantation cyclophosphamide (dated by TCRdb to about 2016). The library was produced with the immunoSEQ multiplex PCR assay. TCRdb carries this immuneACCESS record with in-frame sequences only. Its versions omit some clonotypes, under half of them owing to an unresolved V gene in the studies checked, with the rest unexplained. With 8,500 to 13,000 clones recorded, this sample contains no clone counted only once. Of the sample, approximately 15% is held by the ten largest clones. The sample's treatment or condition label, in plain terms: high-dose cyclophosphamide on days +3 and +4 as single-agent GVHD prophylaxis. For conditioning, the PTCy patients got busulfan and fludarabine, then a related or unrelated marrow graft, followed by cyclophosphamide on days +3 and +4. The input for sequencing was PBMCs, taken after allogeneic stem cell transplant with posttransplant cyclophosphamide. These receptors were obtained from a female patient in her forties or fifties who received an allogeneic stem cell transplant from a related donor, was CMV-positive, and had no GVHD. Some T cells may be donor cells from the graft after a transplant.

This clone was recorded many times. CDR3: CASSLESPYEQYF. As DNA, the CDR3 is TGTGCCAGCAGCTTAGAATCCCCTTACGAGCAGTACTTC. V gene TRBV11-2 combines with J gene TRBJ2-7; D unclear. Germline V gene data show CDR1 as SGHAT and CDR2 as FQNNGV. Trimming left V 0 bases short and J 4 bases short, with 7 bases between. This CDR3 comprises 13 residues.

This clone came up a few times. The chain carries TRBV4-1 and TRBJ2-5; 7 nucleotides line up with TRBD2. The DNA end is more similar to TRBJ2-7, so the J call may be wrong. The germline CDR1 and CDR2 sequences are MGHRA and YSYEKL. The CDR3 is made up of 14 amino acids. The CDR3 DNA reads TGCGCCAGCAGTCACCGGGAGGAGGGTAGCGAGCAGTACTTC. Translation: CASSHREEGSEQYF.

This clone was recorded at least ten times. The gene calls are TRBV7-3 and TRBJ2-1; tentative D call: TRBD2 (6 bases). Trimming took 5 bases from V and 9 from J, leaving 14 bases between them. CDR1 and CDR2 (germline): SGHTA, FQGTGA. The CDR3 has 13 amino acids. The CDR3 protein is CASSPMGLPEQFF. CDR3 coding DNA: TGTGCCAGCAGCCCCATGGGACTTCCTGAGCAGTTCTTC.

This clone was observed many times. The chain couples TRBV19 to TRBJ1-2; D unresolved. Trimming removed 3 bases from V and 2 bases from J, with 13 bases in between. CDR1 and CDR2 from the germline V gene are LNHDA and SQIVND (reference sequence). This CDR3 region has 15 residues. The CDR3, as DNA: TGTGCCAGTAGTATCCCTCCGGTGACAAACTATGGCTACACCTTC. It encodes CASSIPPVTNYGYTF. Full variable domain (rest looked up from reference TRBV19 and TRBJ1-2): DGGITQSPKYLFRKEGQNVTLSCEQNLNHDAMYWYRQDPGQGLRLIYYSQIVNDFQKGDIAEGYSVSREKKESFPLTVTSAQKNPTAFYLCASSIPPVTNYGYTFGSGTRLTVV.

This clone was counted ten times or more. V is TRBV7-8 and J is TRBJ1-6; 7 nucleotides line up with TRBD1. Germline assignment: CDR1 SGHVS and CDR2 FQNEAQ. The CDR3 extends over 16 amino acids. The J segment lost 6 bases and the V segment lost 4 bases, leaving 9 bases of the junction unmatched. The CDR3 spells CASSSRNDRVNSPLHF. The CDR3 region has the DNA TGTGCCAGCAGCTCCCGAAACGACAGGGTTAATTCACCCCTCCACTTT.

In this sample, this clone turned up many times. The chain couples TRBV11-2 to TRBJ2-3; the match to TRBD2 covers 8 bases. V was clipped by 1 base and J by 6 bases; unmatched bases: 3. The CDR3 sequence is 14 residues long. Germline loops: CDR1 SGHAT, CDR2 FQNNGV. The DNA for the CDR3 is TGTGCCAGCAGCTTAGCGGGAGGGGGGGATACGCAGTATTTT. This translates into CASSLAGGGDTQYF.

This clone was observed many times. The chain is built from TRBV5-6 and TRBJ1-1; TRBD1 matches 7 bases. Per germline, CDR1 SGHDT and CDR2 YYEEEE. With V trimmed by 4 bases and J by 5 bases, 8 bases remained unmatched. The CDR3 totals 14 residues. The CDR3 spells CASSRDRGNTEAFF. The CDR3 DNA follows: TGTGCCAGCAGCAGGGACAGAGGGAATACTGAAGCTTTCTTT.

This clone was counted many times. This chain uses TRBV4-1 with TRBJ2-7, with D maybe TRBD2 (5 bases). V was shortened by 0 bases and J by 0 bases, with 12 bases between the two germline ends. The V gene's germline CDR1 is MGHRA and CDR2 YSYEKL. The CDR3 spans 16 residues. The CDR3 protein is CASSQDKASSSYEQYF. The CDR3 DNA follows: TGCGCCAGCAGCCAAGACAAGGCTAGCAGCTCCTACGAGCAGTACTTC.

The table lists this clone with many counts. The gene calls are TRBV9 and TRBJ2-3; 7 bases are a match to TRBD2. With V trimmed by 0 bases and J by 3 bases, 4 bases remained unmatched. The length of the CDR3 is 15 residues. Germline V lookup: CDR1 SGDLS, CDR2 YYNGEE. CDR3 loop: CASSVAWGGTDTQYF. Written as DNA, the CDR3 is TGTGCCAGCAGCGTAGCTTGGGGGGGTACAGATACGCAGTATTTT.

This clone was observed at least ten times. The CDR3 DNA reads as TGTGCCAGCTCACCCCGGGACAGCTCTGGAAACACCATATATTTT. This codes for CASSPRDSSGNTIYF. The rearrangement joins TRBV18 to TRBJ1-3, with TRBD1 matching over 7 bases. CDR1 and CDR2 (germline): KGHSH, LQKENI. There are 15 residues in the CDR3. With 3 bases clipped from V and 0 bases from J, the junction kept 2 bases outside the gene matches.

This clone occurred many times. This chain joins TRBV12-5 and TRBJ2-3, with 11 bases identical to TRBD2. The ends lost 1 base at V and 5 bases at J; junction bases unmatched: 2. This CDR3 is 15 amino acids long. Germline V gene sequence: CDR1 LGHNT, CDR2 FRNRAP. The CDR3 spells CASGLGLAGRDTQYF. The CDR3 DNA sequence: TGTGCTAGTGGTTTGGGACTAGCGGGAAGAGATACGCAGTATTTT.

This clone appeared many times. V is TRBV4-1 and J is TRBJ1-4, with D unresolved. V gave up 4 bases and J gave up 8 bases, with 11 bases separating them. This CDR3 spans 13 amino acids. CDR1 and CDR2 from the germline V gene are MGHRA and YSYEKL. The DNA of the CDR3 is TGCGCCAGCAGCCCTAGGCCGGGAGAAAAACTGTTTTTT. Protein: CASSPRPGEKLFF.

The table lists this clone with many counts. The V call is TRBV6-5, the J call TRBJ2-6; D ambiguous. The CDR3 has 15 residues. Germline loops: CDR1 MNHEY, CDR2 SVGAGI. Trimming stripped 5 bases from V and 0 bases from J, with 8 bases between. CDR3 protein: CASSPRGSGANVLTF. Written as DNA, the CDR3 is TGTGCCAGCAGTCCACGCGGCTCTGGGGCCAACGTCCTGACTTTC.

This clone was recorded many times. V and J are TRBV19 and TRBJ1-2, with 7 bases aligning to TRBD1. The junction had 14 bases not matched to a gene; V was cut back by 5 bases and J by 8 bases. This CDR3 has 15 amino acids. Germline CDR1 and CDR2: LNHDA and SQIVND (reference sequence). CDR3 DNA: TGTGCCAGTAGTCCCGGCGACAGGGTAAGGAGCGGCTACACCTTC. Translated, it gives CASSPGDRVRSGYTF.

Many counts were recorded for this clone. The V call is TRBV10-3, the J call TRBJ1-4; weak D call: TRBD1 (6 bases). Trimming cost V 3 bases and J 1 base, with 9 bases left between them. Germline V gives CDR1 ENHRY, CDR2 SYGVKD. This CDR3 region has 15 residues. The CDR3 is CAISERQVTNEKLFF. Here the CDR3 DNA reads TGTGCCATCAGTGAACGACAGGTAACTAATGAAAAACTGTTTTTT.

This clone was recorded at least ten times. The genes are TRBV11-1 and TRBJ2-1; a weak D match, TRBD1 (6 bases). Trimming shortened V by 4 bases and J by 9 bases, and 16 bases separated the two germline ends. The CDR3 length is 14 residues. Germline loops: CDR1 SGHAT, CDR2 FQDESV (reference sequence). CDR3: CASSSKQGRGEQFF. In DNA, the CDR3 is TGTGCCAGCAGCTCCAAACAGGGTCGTGGTGAGCAGTTCTTC.

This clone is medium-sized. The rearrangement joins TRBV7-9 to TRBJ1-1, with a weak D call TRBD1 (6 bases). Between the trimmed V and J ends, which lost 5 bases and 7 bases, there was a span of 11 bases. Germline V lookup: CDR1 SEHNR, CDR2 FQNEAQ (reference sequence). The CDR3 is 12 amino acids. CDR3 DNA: TGTGCCAGCAGCCCGGACAGCCTTGAAGCTTTCTTT. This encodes CASSPDSLEAFF.

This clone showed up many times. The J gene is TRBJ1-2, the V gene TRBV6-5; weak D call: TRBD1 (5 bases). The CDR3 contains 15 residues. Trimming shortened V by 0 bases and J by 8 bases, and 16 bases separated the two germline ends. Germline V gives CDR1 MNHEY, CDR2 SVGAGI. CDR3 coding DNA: TGTGCCAGCAGTTACTCGGGATCAGGGAGGCAAGGCTACACCTTC. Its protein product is CASSYSGSGRQGYTF.

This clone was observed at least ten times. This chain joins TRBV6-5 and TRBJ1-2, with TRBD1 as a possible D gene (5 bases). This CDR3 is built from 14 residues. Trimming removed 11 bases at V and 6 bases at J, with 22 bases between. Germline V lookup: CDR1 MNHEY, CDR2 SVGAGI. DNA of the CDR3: TGTGCCGCTAGGGACTTCGGCGAAGCAAATGGCTACACCTTC. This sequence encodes CAARDFGEANGYTF.

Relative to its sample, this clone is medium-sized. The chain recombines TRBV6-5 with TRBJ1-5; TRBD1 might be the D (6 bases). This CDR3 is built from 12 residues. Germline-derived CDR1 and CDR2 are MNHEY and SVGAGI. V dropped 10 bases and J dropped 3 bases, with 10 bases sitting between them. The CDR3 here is CATQGNNQPQHF. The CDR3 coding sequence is TGTGCCACCCAGGGGAACAATCAGCCCCAGCATTTT.

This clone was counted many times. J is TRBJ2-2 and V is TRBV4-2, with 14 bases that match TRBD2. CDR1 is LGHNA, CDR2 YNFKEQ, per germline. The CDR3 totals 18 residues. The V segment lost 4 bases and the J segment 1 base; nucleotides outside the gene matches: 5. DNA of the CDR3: TGTGCCAGCAGCCGACGGACTAGCGGGGGGATGAACACCGGGGAGCTGTTTTTT. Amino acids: CASSRRTSGGMNTGELFF.

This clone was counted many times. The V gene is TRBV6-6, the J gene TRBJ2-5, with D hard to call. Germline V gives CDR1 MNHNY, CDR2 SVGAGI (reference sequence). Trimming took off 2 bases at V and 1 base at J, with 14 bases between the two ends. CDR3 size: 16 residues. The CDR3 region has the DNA TGTGCCAGCAGTTACGTCGGTCCGACTGCCCAAGAGACCCAGTACTTC. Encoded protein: CASSYVGPTAQETQYF.

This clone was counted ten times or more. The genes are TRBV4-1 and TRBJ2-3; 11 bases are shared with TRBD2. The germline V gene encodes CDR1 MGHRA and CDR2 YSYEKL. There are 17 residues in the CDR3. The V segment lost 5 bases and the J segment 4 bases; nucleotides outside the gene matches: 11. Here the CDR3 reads CASSIHLAGGPADTQYF. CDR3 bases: TGCGCCAGCAGCATCCACTTAGCGGGGGGGCCGGCAGATACGCAGTATTTT.

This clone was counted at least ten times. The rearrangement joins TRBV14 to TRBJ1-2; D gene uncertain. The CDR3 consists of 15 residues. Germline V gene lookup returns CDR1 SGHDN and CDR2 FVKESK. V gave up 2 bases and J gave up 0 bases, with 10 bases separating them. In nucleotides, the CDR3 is TGTGCCAGCAGCCAAACACGCGGCCCTAACTATGGCTACACCTTC. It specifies CASSQTRGPNYGYTF. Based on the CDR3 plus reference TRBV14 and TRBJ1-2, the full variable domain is EAGVTQFPSHSVIEKGQTVTLRCDPISGHDNLYWYRRVMGKEIKFLLHFVKESKQDESGMPNNRFLAERTGGTYSTLKVQPAELEDSGVYFCASSQTRGPNYGYTFGSGTRLTVV.

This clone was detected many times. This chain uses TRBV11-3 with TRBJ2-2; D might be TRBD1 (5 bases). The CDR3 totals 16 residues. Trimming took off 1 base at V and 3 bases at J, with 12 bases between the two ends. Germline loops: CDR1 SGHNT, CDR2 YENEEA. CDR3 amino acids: CASSLGGHGDTGELFF. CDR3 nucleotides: TGTGCCAGCAGCTTAGGCGGACACGGTGACACCGGGGAGCTGTTTTTT.